The 15 T cell receptor beta chains given below trace back to one sample, sequenced in a study of cytotoxic CD8 clonotypes in ibrutinib-treated CLL (dated by TCRdb to the early 2020s). Explained via the paper, the time point label denotes: less than 30 months on ibrutinib. The library was made by the immunoSEQ multiplex PCR assay. Held by TCRdb, this immuneACCESS table contains in-frame sequences only and omits some clones. Under half of the omission traces to an unresolved V gene where checked; the cause of the rest is unknown. The table for this sample lists tens of thousands of clones; about 65% of them were counted only once. The biggest ten clones account for roughly a fifth of the sample. The specimen was PBMCs, collected after 24 months of ibrutinib treatment. Every receptor here comes from a human donor with chronic lymphocytic leukemia.

The chain has TRBV20-1 and TRBJ1-1; perhaps TRBD1 as D (5 bases). Germline CDR1 DFQATT, CDR2 SNEGSKA (reference sequence). Trimming shortened V by 7 bases and J by 6 bases, and 6 bases separated the two germline ends. This CDR3 has 9 residues. In DNA, the CDR3 is TGCAGTGTGGGGGCTGAAGCTTTCTTT. It is translated as CSVGAEAFF.

The chain has TRBV5-3 and TRBJ2-6, with a tentative D call TRBD1 (6 bases). Being an ORF, TRBV5-3 has a function that is uncertain. Trimming shortened V by 3 bases and J by 2 bases, and 18 bases separated the two germline ends. This CDR3 region has 18 residues. The CDR3 sequence is CARSSSTGKGPGANVLTF. CDR3 DNA sequence: TGTGCCAGAAGCTCAAGCACAGGGAAAGGCCCTGGGGCCAACGTCCTGACTTTC.

V and J are TRBV5-1 and TRBJ1-1; 9 positions match TRBD1. This CDR3 spans 13 amino acids. J lost 5 bases, V lost 4 bases, and 3 bases had no gene match. Per germline, CDR1 SGHRS and CDR2 YFSETQ. CDR3 bases: TGCGCCAGCAGCAATGACAGGGGGACTGAAGCTTTCTTT. It yields the protein CASSNDRGTEAFF.

This clone was recorded only once. This rearrangement joins TRBV19 to TRBJ1-2, with D maybe TRBD1 (5 bases). This CDR3 comprises 14 residues. Trimming stripped 3 bases from V and 4 bases from J, with 12 bases between. Germline V gives CDR1 LNHDA, CDR2 SQIVND (reference sequence). The DNA of the CDR3 is TGTGCCAGTAGTATGCCACAGGCCTTCTATGGCTACACCTTC. Translating gives CASSMPQAFYGYTF.

The chain joins TRBV18 to TRBJ1-2; possible D gene TRBD1, 5 bases. CDR1 and CDR2 from the germline V gene are KGHSH and LQKENI. This CDR3 spans 15 amino acids. Between the trimmed V and J ends, which lost 2 bases and 5 bases, there was a span of 15 bases. CDR3 region: CASSPLAGNKYGYTF. Here the CDR3 DNA reads TGTGCCAGCTCACCATTGGCAGGGAATAAGTATGGCTACACCTTC.

In this sample, this clone turned up a few times. This chain joins TRBV6-1 and TRBJ2-7, with TRBD2 matching 14 bases. J was trimmed by 10 bases and V by 3 bases; bases with no gene match: 8. The CDR3 has 15 amino acids. CDR1 and CDR2 from the germline V gene are MNHNS and SASEGT. In DNA, the CDR3 is TGTGCCAGCAGTGAGGGACTAGCGGGAGCCTTGGGACAGTACTTC. Translating it yields CASSEGLAGALGQYF.

This chain uses TRBV4-1 with TRBJ1-2, with TRBD1 identical over 7 bases. Trimming removed 1 base from V and 6 bases from J; junction bases left unmatched: 8. The germline gives CDR1 MGHRA, CDR2 YSYEKL. The CDR3 contains 15 residues. CDR3 sequence: CASSQAPTGRNGYTF. DNA of the CDR3: TGCGCCAGCAGCCAAGCCCCGACAGGGAGGAATGGCTACACCTTC.

The gene calls are TRBV6-5 and TRBJ2-7; D gene ambiguous. Trimming removed 4 bases from V and 1 base from J, with 2 bases in between. Germline CDR1 MNHEY, CDR2 SVGAGI. This CDR3 contains 11 residues. The CDR3, as DNA: TGTGCCAGCAGTTTTTCCTACGAGCAGTACTTC. Protein sequence: CASSFSYEQYF.

The V call is TRBV15, the J call TRBJ1-5, with no clear D. CDR1 is LNHNV and CDR2 is YYDKDF in the germline V gene (reference sequence). The CDR3 loop spans 13 amino acids. With 5 bases removed from V and 4 bases from J, the gap between germline ends came to 9 bases. The CDR3 nucleotides read TGTGCCACCAGCTTCCAGCCGAATCAGCCCCAGCATTTT. It yields the protein CATSFQPNQPQHF. The entire variable domain, with the rest obtained from reference TRBV15 and TRBJ1-5, is as follows: DAMVIQNPRYQVTQFGKPVTLSCSQTLNHNVMYWYQQKSSQAPKLLFHYYDKDFNNEADTPDNFQSRRPNTSFCFLDIRSPGLGDTAMYLCATSFQPNQPQHFGDGTRLSIL.

The genes are TRBV18 and TRBJ2-7; 11 bases are shared with TRBD2. The length of the CDR3 is 16 residues. Germline V gene lookup returns CDR1 KGHSH and CDR2 LQKENI. With 0 bases clipped from V and 5 bases from J, the junction kept 6 bases outside the gene matches. DNA of the CDR3: TGTGCCAGCTCACCACCCCTGGGGACTAGCGGTAACGAGCAGTACTTC. Translating gives CASSPPLGTSGNEQYF.

About this clone: Compared with germline, one end of the junction differs, possibly owing to a read error. The rearrangement uses TRBV11-2 and TRBJ1-1, with TRBD1 as a possible D gene (5 bases). This CDR3 has 8 residues. CDR1 and CDR2 from the germline V gene are SGHAT and FQNNGV. This CDR3 is CASSAGTF. CDR3 DNA: TGTGCCAGCAGCGCCGGGACGTTT.

The chain combines TRBV27 with TRBJ2-7; 10 bases are a match to TRBD1. The germline gives CDR1 MNHEY, CDR2 SMNVEV (reference sequence). V lost 7 bases and J lost 10; bases outside the gene matches: 10. The CDR3 has 13 residues. The CDR3 is CASKGQGLLEQYF. CDR3 in DNA: TGTGCCAGCAAGGGACAGGGGTTACTAGAACAGTACTTC.

The table lists this clone with many counts. The chain joins TRBV6-6 to TRBJ2-2; 7 bases fit TRBD2. Trimming removed 10 bases from V and 6 bases from J; junction bases left unmatched: 14. The CDR3 consists of 15 residues. Germline V CDR1 and CDR2: MNHNY, SVGAGI (reference sequence). CDR3 sequence: CATLGLLALSGELFF. The DNA of the CDR3 is TGTGCCACGCTAGGGTTACTAGCGTTATCCGGGGAGCTGTTTTTT.

This chain connects TRBV11-1 to TRBJ2-5, with D possibly matching TRBD1 (6 bases). Deletions cut 0 bases from V and 3 bases from J, with 14 bases between. The length of the CDR3 is 16 residues. Germline V gene lookup returns CDR1 SGHAT and CDR2 FQDESV (reference sequence). CDR3 loop: CASSLARLGAKETQYF. CDR3 in DNA: TGTGCCAGCAGCTTAGCGCGGTTGGGGGCCAAAGAGACCCAGTACTTC.

This chain links TRBV18 with TRBJ2-7; D may be TRBD2 (6 bases). The CDR3 runs 15 residues. V gave up 3 bases and J gave up 5 bases, with 17 bases separating them. Germline V gives CDR1 KGHSH, CDR2 LQKENI. The CDR3, as DNA: TGTGCCAGCTCACCCCTTGAGGGGCGGGGTCACGAGCAGTACTTC. This sequence encodes CASSPLEGRGHEQYF.